This T cell receptor (beta chain) was recorded in a study of shared clonotypes between healthy human individuals. About the study: Used for every donor were three CD4 naive, three CD4 memory, two CD8 naive and one CD8 memory plate.

Terminally differentiated effector memory CD45RA+ cells were left out of the naive CD8 fraction, which was CD45RO-negative and positively selected for CCR7. Comment on this clone: Its antigen remains unidentified.

This CDR3 has 18 amino acids. Germline V CDR1 and CDR2: SGDLS, YYNGEE. V trimming: 4 bases; J trimming: 3 bases; junction bases outside the gene matches: 13. Assay runs were performed at deep level. Sorted-subset replicate PCR reactions contained roughly 200 ng DNA, corresponding to tens of thousands of T cell genomes. Here immunoSEQ multiplex PCR was the method, and the copy in TCRdb shows in-frame clones only, minus some. Of nearly 600,000 clones in the sample, about 95% were seen once. Overall study findings and caveats: Despite large depth, sorted-subset datasets appeared incompletely sequenced.

The V call is TRBV9, the J call TRBJ2-3, with TRBD2 identical over 11 bases. Sequencing was done on a sample of naive CD8+ T cells sorted from blood. The TCR sequence derives from a woman under 40 in good health. DNA of the CDR3: TGTGCCAGCAGCTCCACCACCCCACTAGCGGGAGTGACAGATACGCAGTATTTT. Its protein product is CASSSTTPLAGVTDTQYF.